Listed here is a single TCR beta chain. Its antigen is not identified. The data derive from a study of monozygotic twins with inflammatory bowel disease. The study, taken as a whole, reports: The data gave no support to a single strong IBD-associated signal or clonotype. Twin pairs that were concordant did not differ from discordant pairs in repertoire similarity, possibly from limited power. The analysis failed to separate different T cell subtypes.

TCRdb reprocessed the 5' RACE reads, with one entry per CDR3 protein and no DNA. The repertoire table contains 95,000 to 110,000 distinct CDR3 sequences. Germline CDR1 is DFQATT and CDR2 is SNEGSKA (reference sequence). The CDR3 runs to 16 residues. The rearrangement links TRBV20-1 to TRBJ2-7; TCRdb returns TRBD2, unconfirmable since there is no DNA. The receptor was isolated from a human donor with ulcerative colitis or Crohn's disease, or a healthy co-twin of an affected twin (not recorded which). Sequences were obtained from blood. The CDR3: CSARDEGTSKIYEQYF.